This T cell receptor beta chain was recorded in a study of Ad26.COV2.S vaccination and SARS-CoV-2 variants. Study in general: The donor participated in the COV1001 trial, in its Ad26.COV2.S arm.

Whole-study findings and limits: Higher spike-specific TCR breadth was found in vaccine recipients than in placebo recipients.

The treatment is: about 20 received Ad26.COV2.S at low or high dose, single or two shots; five or six received placebo; per-sample allocation not given. Sampling was performed 63 days after the first vaccine or placebo injection. From germline, CDR1 is SGHAT and CDR2 FQNNGV. This CDR3 is built from 12 residues. Trimming took 1 base from V and 5 from J, leaving 5 bases between them. This clone came up a few times. Its specificity is unknown. The assay was immunoSEQ multiplex PCR, and TCRdb's table has in-frame clones only and misses some. The table lists hundreds of thousands of clones, 89% of them singletons.

The sequence came from a person aged 18-60 years who received the Ad26.COV2.S COVID-19 vaccine or a placebo. The gene calls are TRBV11-2 and TRBJ2-5; D call uncertain. The source material was peripheral blood, sampled in a trial of Ad26.COV2.S vaccine versus placebo. As DNA, the CDR3 is TGTGCCAGCAGCTTAGGCGAGGAGACCCAGTACTTC. This codes for CASSLGEETQYF.